These 25 T cell receptor beta chains were sequenced from one sample in a study of CD8 T cells in ankylosing spondylitis listed by TCRdb under 2017. Preparation of the library involved 5' RACE. Sequencing was performed on an Illumina HiSeq 2500. Through fastp at Q25 and MiXCR, TCRdb rebuilt clones from the public reads, retaining in-frame beta chains. Rows are combined by CDR3 protein, so each entry shows the most common genes and DNA. This sample lists around 330,000 distinct CDR3 sequences; roughly 10% were detected once. Clones ranked in the top ten supply roughly 9% of the sample. The sequenced material came from blood, either unsorted or a sorted T cell fraction (not recorded which). All receptors derive from a female donor with ankylosing spondylitis or in good health (not recorded which).

The V and J genes are TRBV5-1 and TRBJ2-2; 7 positions match TRBD1. Germline V lookup: CDR1 SGHRS, CDR2 YFSETQ. Trimming cost V 0 bases and J 6 bases; bases outside gene matches: 5. The CDR3 runs to 15 residues. The CDR3 loop reads CASSLAQTGAGELFF. The CDR3 DNA follows: TGCGCCAGCAGCTTGGCACAAACAGGGGCCGGGGAGCTGTTTTTT.

This clonotype was picked up many times. V and J are TRBV18 and TRBJ2-5; TRBD1 or TRBD2 may be the D gene (5 bases each). Trimming took off 3 bases at V and 1 base at J, with 6 bases between the two ends. This CDR3 contains 13 residues. Germline loops: CDR1 KGHSH, CDR2 LQKENI. CDR3 in amino acids: CASSPGTQETQYF. The CDR3 DNA is TGTGCCAGCTCACCTGGGACCCAAGAGACCCAGTACTTC.

Ten or more counts support this clonotype. The rearrangement uses TRBV20-1 and TRBJ2-5, with D hard to call. Per the germline V gene, CDR1 is DFQATT and CDR2 is SNEGSKA (reference sequence). V was clipped by 3 bases and J by 4 bases, with 12 bases between them. This CDR3 comprises 13 residues. Written as DNA, the CDR3 is TGCAGTGCTAGTATTCCTAGTCCAGAGACCCAGTACTTC. Encoded protein: CSASIPSPETQYF.

This clonotype was recorded many times. The chain joins TRBV12-3 or TRBV12-4 to TRBJ2-2; 7 bases map to TRBD2. This CDR3 has 16 residues. J gave up 2 bases and V 6 bases, and 9 bases lay outside the gene matches. The CDR3 DNA sequence: TGTGCCAGCAGCTTACCCGGGAGGCTAAACACCGGGGAGCTGTTTTTT. Translated, it gives CASSLPGRLNTGELFF.

This clonotype was seen ten or more times. The chain couples TRBV7-2 to TRBJ1-1; no firm D call. Deletions cut 5 bases from V and 0 bases from J, with 10 bases between. The length of the CDR3 is 14 residues. CDR1 and CDR2 (germline): SGHTA, FQGNSA. The CDR3 DNA reads TGTGCCAGCAGCCTCACGACTGTGAACACTGAAGCTTTCTTT. This gives the protein CASSLTTVNTEAFF.

The gene calls are TRBV12-3 or TRBV12-4 and TRBJ1-1, with a possible D match to TRBD1 (6 bases). Trimming shortened V by 2 bases and J by 6 bases, and 10 bases separated the two germline ends. The CDR3 length is 13 residues. The DNA for the CDR3 is TGTGCCAGCAGTTTACCGGGGGCCTCTGAAGCTTTCTTT. This encodes CASSLPGASEAFF.

This clonotype was seen only once. Possible read error: a much larger clone is one base away. The chain employs TRBV30 and TRBJ1-5; 8 positions match TRBD1. The CDR3 spans 18 residues. Germline V gives CDR1 GTSNPN, CDR2 SVGIG (reference sequence). The CDR3 loop is CAWSSDRAGISGNQPQPF. The CDR3 nucleotides are TGTGCCTGGAGCTCGGACAGGGCCGGTATCAGTGGCAATCAGCCCCAGCCTTTT.

Many counts were recorded for this clonotype. The chain combines TRBV24-1 with TRBJ2-5; the D is unclear. Germline CDR1 reads KGHDR; CDR2 reads SFDVKD. CDR3 size: 16 residues. V lost 3 bases and J lost 2, with 15 bases in between. The DNA of the CDR3 is TGTGCCACCAGTGATCGATTTACAGCACCTCAAGAGACCCAGTACTTC. Encoded protein: CATSDRFTAPQETQYF.

As for this clonotype: A much bigger clone sits one base away, suggesting this may be a read error. The chain is built from TRBV20-1 and TRBJ2-2; a weak D match, TRBD2 (6 bases). Per germline, CDR1 DFQATT and CDR2 SNEGSKA (reference sequence). This CDR3 contains 13 residues. Trimming removed 6 bases from V and 2 bases from J, with 10 bases in between. CDR3 in DNA: TGCAGTGCCGGGACTTTTAACACCGGGGAGCTGTTTTTT. Amino acid sequence: CSAGTFNTGELFF.

This clonotype has ten or more counts. The V and J genes are TRBV20-1 and TRBJ2-3; 10 bases agree with TRBD1. Trimming took 3 bases from V and 2 from J; bases not matched to a gene: 2. The CDR3 loop spans 14 amino acids. CDR1 and CDR2 from the germline V gene are DFQATT and SNEGSKA (reference sequence). CDR3 sequence (DNA): TGCAGTGCTAGGGGGACAGGGGCCACAGATACGCAGTATTTT. Translating it yields CSARGTGATDTQYF.

This clonotype has at least ten counts. The chain combines TRBV12-3 or TRBV12-4 with TRBJ2-2, with D possibly matching TRBD1 (6 bases). V was shortened by 6 bases and J by 5 bases, with 13 bases between the two germline ends. The CDR3 contains 14 residues. CDR3 DNA sequence: TGTGCCAGCAGGTCCGGGACATTAACCGGGGAGCTGTTTTTT. It translates to CASRSGTLTGELFF.

This clonotype occurred a few times. The chain has TRBV9 and TRBJ1-2; D call uncertain. The CDR3 runs 14 residues. Trimming removed 0 bases at V and 4 bases at J, with 10 bases between. Germline CDR1 and CDR2: SGDLS and YYNGEE. The CDR3 loop reads CASSVEGIGYGYTF. The CDR3 DNA reads as TGTGCCAGCAGCGTAGAGGGTATCGGCTATGGCTACACCTTC.

The sample holds many counts of this clonotype. The chain couples TRBV7-8 to TRBJ1-1; TRBD1 aligns across 7 bases. CDR3 length: 14 residues. Per germline, CDR1 SGHVS and CDR2 FQNEAQ. The V gene end was trimmed by 1 base and the J gene end by 4 bases; junction bases not matched to a gene: 3. This CDR3 is CASSLVQGGTEAFF. CDR3 in DNA: TGTGCCAGCAGCTTAGTTCAGGGGGGCACTGAAGCTTTCTTT.

This clonotype showed up many times. The chain couples TRBV20-1 to TRBJ2-4, with 10 nucleotides matching TRBD2. The germline gives CDR1 DFQATT, CDR2 SNEGSKA (reference sequence). The ends lost 3 bases at V and 9 bases at J; junction bases unmatched: 2. This CDR3 has 12 amino acids. CDR3 region: CSASIAGGIQYF. The CDR3 DNA reads as TGCAGTGCTAGCATAGCGGGGGGCATTCAGTACTTC.

This chain uses TRBV3-1 with TRBJ2-1, with a tentative D call TRBD2 (6 bases). This CDR3 contains 17 residues. Trimming shortened V by 10 bases and J by 1 base, and 23 bases separated the two germline ends. Germline V CDR1 and CDR2: LGHDT, YNNKEL (reference sequence). CDR3 residues: CATTPNKELASYNEQFF. The CDR3 DNA is TGTGCCACCACCCCAAACAAAGAACTAGCATCCTACAATGAGCAGTTCTTC.

This clonotype was picked up many times. The J gene is TRBJ1-1, the V gene TRBV5-1; the match to TRBD1 covers 7 bases. CDR3 length: 14 residues. Germline V lookup: CDR1 SGHRS, CDR2 YFSETQ. Losses at the gene ends were 6 bases for V and 5 bases for J; bases not matched to a gene: 10. CDR3 region: CASTVNRGVTEAFF. The CDR3 DNA reads as TGCGCCAGCACAGTAAACAGGGGTGTAACTGAAGCTTTCTTT.

Comments on this clonotype: A clone one base away is much larger, so this may be a read error. This chain connects TRBV24-1 to TRBJ1-1, with D unclear. Germline lookup yields CDR1 KGHDR and CDR2 SFDVKD. The length of the CDR3 is 13 residues. The CDR3 DNA is TGTGCCCCCAGTGCCCTAGGGAACACTGAAGCTTTCTTT. Translation gives CAPSALGNTEAFF.

This rearrangement joins TRBV7-9 to TRBJ1-1, with D possibly TRBD1 on 5 matching bases. The germline gives CDR1 SEHNR, CDR2 FQNEAQ (reference sequence). The V end was cut by 4 bases, the J end by 6 bases, with 12 bases between. The CDR3 has 13 residues. CDR3 in amino acids: CASSWRPGPEAFF. DNA for the CDR3: TGTGCCAGCAGCTGGAGACCAGGGCCTGAAGCTTTCTTT.

This clonotype has ten or more counts. The V call is TRBV6-1, the J call TRBJ2-1; D is possibly TRBD1 (7 bases). The CDR3 runs to 13 residues. Germline V gives CDR1 MNHNS, CDR2 SASEGT. With 10 bases removed from V and 10 bases from J, the gap between germline ends came to 20 bases. CDR3 protein: CATRQGGRREQFF. The DNA for the CDR3 is TGTGCCACCCGGCAGGGGGGACGCAGAGAGCAGTTCTTC.

This clonotype was detected many times. This chain joins TRBV27 and TRBJ1-2; no clear D. Deletions cut 6 bases from V and 6 bases from J, with 14 bases between. This CDR3 comprises 13 residues. CDR1 is MNHEY and CDR2 is SMNVEV in the germline V gene (reference sequence). This CDR3 is CASRLSPGNGYTF. DNA of the CDR3: TGTGCCAGCAGGCTCTCTCCGGGGAATGGCTACACCTTC.

At least ten counts were recorded for this clonotype. The rearrangement uses TRBV12-3 or TRBV12-4 and TRBJ1-5, with unresolved D. V was pared by 3 bases and J by 0 bases, with 15 bases between. CDR3 length: 17 amino acids. The CDR3 DNA follows: TGTGCCAGCAGTTTTATGGCGGGAATCCTTAGCAATCAGCCCCAGCATTTT. Translation: CASSFMAGILSNQPQHF.

The chain couples TRBV5-6 to TRBJ2-3, with TRBD2 identical over 14 bases. The CDR3 extends over 15 amino acids. V was clipped by 4 bases and J by 5 bases; unmatched bases: 3. The germline gives CDR1 SGHDT, CDR2 YYEEEE. The CDR3 DNA is TGTGCCAGCAGCCTGGGGACTAGCGGGAGAGATACGCAGTATTTT. Protein: CASSLGTSGRDTQYF.

J is TRBJ2-3 and V is TRBV4-2; 8 nucleotides match TRBD1. This CDR3 is 16 amino acids long. V gave up 2 bases and J gave up 0 bases; unmatched junction bases: 4. Germline values: CDR1 LGHNA, CDR2 YNFKEQ. CDR3 bases: TGTGCCAGCAGCCAATCTAGGACAGGGAGCACAGATACGCAGTATTTT. It codes for CASSQSRTGSTDTQYF.

The V gene is TRBV30, the J gene TRBJ2-5; tentative D call: TRBD2 (5 bases). V lost 0 bases to trimming and J lost 5 bases, with 10 bases between them. CDR1 GTSNPN and CDR2 SVGIG come from the germline V gene (reference sequence). This CDR3 is 13 amino acids long. The CDR3 region is CAWSVTRRETQYF. DNA for the CDR3: TGTGCCTGGAGTGTGACCAGGAGGGAGACCCAGTACTTC.

The sample holds a few counts of this clonotype. This chain links TRBV20-1 with TRBJ2-3; 9 nucleotides match TRBD2. V lost 6 bases to trimming and J lost 2 bases; unmatched junction nucleotides: 15. The CDR3 runs 17 residues. Germline loops: CDR1 DFQATT, CDR2 SNEGSKA (reference sequence). The CDR3 region is CSARSTLAGENTDTQYF. DNA for the CDR3: TGCAGTGCCAGAAGCACTTTAGCGGGAGAAAACACAGATACGCAGTATTTT.